These 29 T cell receptor beta chains share one sample of origin, sequenced in a study of cytomegalovirus exposure and HLA in healthy donors. 60 Vbeta and 13 Jbeta primers were used in PCR. Profiled with immunoSEQ multiplex PCR; TCRdb holds only in-frame clones, not every one. Among 100,000 to 150,000 clones listed, 70% to 80% were seen once. Material: PBMCs. These receptors were taken from a man in his fifties in good health and CMV-seropositive.

This clone was recorded once. The chain recombines TRBV9 with TRBJ1-2; D not resolved. The CDR3 extends over 14 amino acids. Looked up from germline, CDR1 is SGDLS and CDR2 is YYNGEE. Trimming removed 1 base from V and 2 bases from J, with 9 bases in between. The CDR3 bases are TGTGCCAGCAGCGTATTAGGCGGAAACTATGGCTACACCTTC. This sequence encodes CASSVLGGNYGYTF. Full variable domain (missing parts from reference TRBV9 and TRBJ1-2): DSGVTQTPKHLITATGQRVTLRCSPRSGDLSVYWYQQSLDQGLQFLIQYYNGEERAKGNILERFSAQQFPDLHSELNLSSLELGDSALYFCASSVLGGNYGYTFGSGTRLTVV.

CDR3 in DNA: TGCGCCAGCAGGCCTCGAGCGGGAGTCTCCTACGAGCAGTACTTC. This gives the protein CASRPRAGVSYEQYF. The chain recombines TRBV10-2 with TRBJ2-7; 8 bases agree with TRBD2. Germline loops: CDR1 WSHSY, CDR2 SAAADI. J was trimmed by 0 bases and V by 6 bases; bases with no gene match: 7. The CDR3 length is 15 residues.

This sequence joins TRBV7-6 and TRBJ1-4; no clear D gene. The V end was cut by 5 bases, the J end by 8 bases, with 12 bases between. The CDR3 is 13 amino acids. Germline V gives CDR1 SGHVS, CDR2 FNYEAQ. CDR3 coding DNA: TGTGCCAGCAGCAACCCCCCGGAGGAAAAACTGTTTTTT. Protein sequence: CASSNPPEEKLFF.

The chain has TRBV7-9 and TRBJ2-1, with 10 bases aligning to TRBD1. From germline, CDR1 is SEHNR and CDR2 FQNEAQ (reference sequence). Unmatched junction bases numbered 2, after V lost 6 bases and J lost 3 bases. The CDR3 loop spans 14 amino acids. The CDR3 nucleotides are TGTGCCAGCAGGGGGACAGGGGTCTACAATGAGCAGTTCTTC. This translates into CASRGTGVYNEQFF.

The rearrangement uses TRBV18 and TRBJ2-7; 11 bases align to TRBD2. Germline V gene sequence: CDR1 KGHSH, CDR2 LQKENI. CDR3 length: 15 residues. With V trimmed by 6 bases and J by 3 bases, 7 bases remained unmatched. Written as DNA, the CDR3 is TGTGCCAGCTCGCTGACTAGCGGGACGAACTACGAGCAGTACTTC. It is translated as CASSLTSGTNYEQYF.

This rearrangement joins TRBV6-1 to TRBJ1-4; D not resolved. This CDR3 has 13 residues. Germline V gene lookup returns CDR1 MNHNS and CDR2 SASEGT. The V and J ends lost 7 bases and 6 bases respectively, with 12 bases between them. The CDR3 loop reads CASTQTRDEKLFF. CDR3 sequence (DNA): TGTGCCAGCACCCAAACTAGGGATGAAAAACTGTTTTTT.

V and J are TRBV10-1 and TRBJ1-1, with unresolved D. Trimming removed 2 bases from V and 7 bases from J, with 14 bases in between. The germline V gene has CDR1 WNHNN and CDR2 SYGVQD (reference sequence). The CDR3 spans 14 residues. The CDR3 spells CASSENTGGYEAFF. For the CDR3, the DNA is TGCGCCAGCAGTGAGAATACGGGAGGCTATGAAGCTTTCTTT.

The sample holds one count of this clone. The chain joins TRBV10-1 to TRBJ2-3; the D gene is possibly TRBD2 (6 bases). CDR3 length equals 16 residues. Germline loops: CDR1 WNHNN, CDR2 SYGVQD (reference sequence). V was cut by 3 bases and J by 4 bases, with 17 bases left in between. CDR3 region: CASSDAGTDVPDTQYF. CDR3 DNA: TGCGCCAGCAGTGATGCCGGGACTGATGTCCCAGATACGCAGTATTTT.

The J gene is TRBJ2-3, the V gene TRBV7-6, with 8 positions matching TRBD2. The length of the CDR3 is 16 residues. Germline values: CDR1 SGHVS, CDR2 FNYEAQ. V was pared by 0 bases and J by 4 bases, with 6 bases of the junction left unmatched. The CDR3 DNA is TGTGCCAGCAGCTTAGCGAGCGGGAGTGGCCCAGATACGCAGTATTTT. Its protein product is CASSLASGSGPDTQYF.

This rearrangement joins TRBV7-2 to TRBJ2-5, with D possibly being TRBD1 (7 bases). V lost 4 bases to trimming and J lost 9 bases, with 21 bases between them. The CDR3 is made up of 15 amino acids. The germline V gene has CDR1 SGHTA and CDR2 FQGNSA. The CDR3 DNA sequence: TGTGCCAGCAGCTCTCCCCAGGGGGGAGTCTCGGCCCAGTACTTC. Protein: CASSSPQGGVSAQYF.

The table lists this clone with a few counts. The chain couples TRBV6-6 to TRBJ1-6, with TRBD1 identical over 7 bases. The J segment lost 8 bases and the V segment lost 6 bases, leaving 13 bases of the junction unmatched. CDR1 and CDR2 (germline): MNHNY, SVGAGI (reference sequence). CDR3 size: 16 residues. The CDR3 DNA follows: TGTGCCAGCAGAGAGCCAGACAGGGATCAAGATTCACCCCTCCACTTT. Its protein product is CASREPDRDQDSPLHF.

Turning to this clone: An end of the junction does not agree with germline; a read error may underlie this. The chain uses TRBV27 and TRBJ2-7, with 8 bases that match TRBD1. Germline-derived CDR1 and CDR2 are MNHEY and SMNVEV (reference sequence). This CDR3 has 16 residues. CDR3 DNA: TGTGCCAGCAGTTTGGAGGGGGACAGGAGCTCCCACGAGCAGTACTTC. Amino acids: CASSLEGDRSSHEQYF.

The rearrangement joins TRBV19 to TRBJ2-1; TRBD1 is a possible D gene (6 bases). CDR1 LNHDA and CDR2 SQIVND come from the germline V gene (reference sequence). The germline V and J ends were trimmed by 3 bases and 8 bases, with 17 bases remaining between them. This CDR3 region has 15 residues. The CDR3 sequence is CASSISDRATDEQFF. The CDR3 DNA reads as TGTGCCAGTAGTATTTCGGACAGAGCTACAGATGAGCAGTTCTTC.

This rearrangement joins TRBV10-2 to TRBJ2-7; tentatively, D is TRBD1 (5 bases). The CDR3 covers 13 residues. Trimming cost V 5 bases and J 2 bases, with 10 bases left between them. Germline CDR1 and CDR2: WSHSY and SAAADI. The CDR3 is CASSFPGPYEQYF. CDR3 in DNA: TGCGCCAGCAGTTTTCCAGGGCCCTACGAGCAGTACTTC.

The chain employs TRBV15 and TRBJ2-1; D is possibly TRBD1 (6 bases). The CDR3 runs to 17 residues. V lost 0 bases and J 6 bases, leaving 18 bases between the germline ends. CDR1 is LNHNV and CDR2 is YYDKDF in the germline V gene (reference sequence). CDR3 sequence (DNA): TGTGCCACCAGCAGAGAACCCCACGGACAGCTCCTCAATGAGCAGTTCTTC. Translated: CATSREPHGQLLNEQFF.

This clone was counted between two and nine times. This rearrangement joins TRBV4-1 to TRBJ2-3, with 8 bases lining up with TRBD2. The CDR3 extends over 18 amino acids. Looked up from germline, CDR1 is MGHRA and CDR2 is YSYEKL. J was trimmed by 0 bases and V by 7 bases; bases with no gene match: 15. The CDR3 region is CASKEGSGMVSSTDTQYF. DNA for the CDR3: TGCGCCAGCAAAGAGGGTAGCGGGATGGTTTCTAGCACAGATACGCAGTATTTT.

The V call is TRBV29-1, the J call TRBJ2-5, with 10 bases aligning to TRBD2. Germline lookup yields CDR1 SQVTM and CDR2 ANQGSEA. The length of the CDR3 is 15 residues. J gave up 1 base and V 4 bases, and 6 bases lay outside the gene matches. The CDR3 loop reads CSVGGAGGFQETQYF. CDR3 sequence (DNA): TGCAGCGTTGGAGGAGCGGGAGGGTTCCAAGAGACCCAGTACTTC. Complete variable domain (other parts from reference TRBV29-1 and TRBJ2-5): SAVISQKPSRDICQRGTSLTIQCQVDSQVTMMFWYRQQPGQSLTLIATANQGSEATYESGFVIDKFPISRPNLTFSTLTVSNMSPEDSSIYLCSVGGAGGFQETQYFGPGTRLLVL.

The chain recombines TRBV20-1 with TRBJ1-1, with D unclear. Germline V gene sequence: CDR1 DFQATT, CDR2 SNEGSKA (reference sequence). V was shortened by 6 bases and J by 8 bases, with 13 bases between the two germline ends. The CDR3 has 11 amino acids. The CDR3 coding sequence is TGCAGTGCCCGACCGCAGGCCGAAGCTTTCTTT. Amino acids: CSARPQAEAFF.

The V call is TRBV9, the J call TRBJ1-6; 8 bases match TRBD1. CDR3 length: 15 amino acids. Germline CDR1 and CDR2: SGDLS and YYNGEE. V lost 4 bases to trimming and J lost 6 bases; unmatched junction nucleotides: 6. The CDR3 protein is CASSPTGGFNSPLHF. CDR3 DNA sequence: TGTGCCAGCAGCCCCACAGGGGGATTTAATTCACCCCTCCACTTT.

There are a few counts of this clone. V is TRBV21-1 and J is TRBJ2-2; the DNA was not used to check the table's D call, TRBD2. TRBV21-1 constitutes a pseudogene. This CDR3 contains 16 residues. The CDR3 nucleotides read TGTGCCAGCAGCAAAGCAAAATACTTGAACACCGGGGAGCTGTTTTTT. Translated: CASSKAKYLNTGELFF.

The chain uses TRBV9 and TRBJ2-5, with D unresolved. The germline gives CDR1 SGDLS, CDR2 YYNGEE. V was pared by 0 bases and J by 1 base, with 10 bases between. CDR3 length equals 15 residues. CDR3 amino acids: CASSVAGLLQETQYF. DNA of the CDR3: TGTGCCAGCAGCGTAGCGGGTCTACTCCAAGAGACCCAGTACTTC.

The chain uses TRBV5-6 and TRBJ1-4; D is unclear. CDR3 length: 16 amino acids. The V gene's germline CDR1 is SGHDT and CDR2 YYEEEE. V lost 0 bases and J 0 bases, leaving 9 bases between the germline ends. CDR3 in amino acids: CASSLDGSATNEKLFF. CDR3 coding DNA: TGTGCCAGCAGCTTGGACGGGTCCGCAACTAATGAAAAACTGTTTTTT. Filled out from reference TRBV5-6 and TRBJ1-4, the complete variable domain reads DAGVTQSPTHLIKTRGQQVTLRCSPKSGHDTVSWYQQALGQGPQFIFQYYEEEERQRGNFPDRFSGHQFPNYSSELNVNALLLGDSALYLCASSLDGSATNEKLFFGSGTQLSVL.

This clone was seen just once. CDR3 sequence reads: CASSISNNSPLHF. CDR3 in DNA: TGTGCCAGCAGCATCAGTAATAATTCACCCCTCCACTTT. This rearrangement joins TRBV11-2 to TRBJ1-6; D unresolved. CDR1 and CDR2 from the germline V gene are SGHAT and FQNNGV. V was shortened by 5 bases and J by 5 bases, with 7 bases between the two germline ends. The CDR3 loop spans 13 amino acids.

This sequence joins TRBV7-8 and TRBJ1-6; D is uncertain. Germline-derived CDR1 and CDR2 are SGHVS and FQNEAQ. V was pared by 5 bases and J by 7 bases, with 15 bases between. CDR3 length: 15 amino acids. The CDR3 here is CASSPNEAGNSPLHF. The CDR3, as DNA: TGTGCCAGCAGCCCGAATGAGGCGGGGAATTCACCCCTCCACTTT.

This sequence joins TRBV10-1 and TRBJ1-2, with D uncertain. The V end lost 6 bases, the J end lost 3 bases, and 17 bases lay between the germline ends. The germline V gene has CDR1 WNHNN and CDR2 SYGVQD (reference sequence). The CDR3 runs 15 residues. CDR3 loop: CASSPSMGRDYGYTF. The DNA of the CDR3 is TGCGCCAGCAGCCCTTCCATGGGTCGGGACTATGGCTACACCTTC.

This chain joins TRBV18 and TRBJ2-1; the D gene is possibly TRBD1 (6 bases). The CDR3 is made up of 13 amino acids. The germline CDR1 and CDR2 sequences are KGHSH and LQKENI. Trimming left V 5 bases short and J 4 bases short, with 9 bases between. Written as DNA, the CDR3 is TGTGCCAGCTCATTGGACAGATACAATGAGCAGTTCTTC. Protein sequence: CASSLDRYNEQFF.

V and J are TRBV2 and TRBJ2-1; TRBD1 aligns across 8 bases. Per germline, CDR1 SNHLY and CDR2 FYNNEI. After removal of 10 bases from V and 1 base from J, the junction contained 15 bases not matched to a gene. The CDR3 is 17 residues long. In DNA form, the CDR3 reads TGTGCCACCCAAGCCGGGACAGGAGTCCGATCCTACAATGAGCAGTTCTTC. Translation gives CATQAGTGVRSYNEQFF.

The CDR3 coding sequence is TGTGCCAGCAGTCTGAGAGCGGGAGTGAATGAGCAGTTCTTC. It is translated as CASSLRAGVNEQFF. The chain recombines TRBV14 with TRBJ2-1, with 8 bases lining up with TRBD2. This CDR3 is built from 14 residues. Germline V lookup: CDR1 SGHDN, CDR2 FVKESK. With V trimmed by 6 bases and J by 7 bases, 8 bases remained unmatched.

This chain joins TRBV19 and TRBJ1-2, with TRBD1 matching 7 bases. Germline CDR1 and CDR2: LNHDA and SQIVND (reference sequence). The CDR3 runs 14 residues. With V trimmed by 6 bases and J by 5 bases, 9 bases remained unmatched. CDR3 sequence reads: CASSRPGQTYGYTF. The CDR3 nucleotides are TGTGCCAGTAGCCGACCGGGACAGACGTATGGCTACACCTTC. The full variable domain, rest sourced from reference TRBV19 and TRBJ1-2, is DGGITQSPKYLFRKEGQNVTLSCEQNLNHDAMYWYRQDPGQGLRLIYYSQIVNDFQKGDIAEGYSVSREKKESFPLTVTSAQKNPTAFYLCASSRPGQTYGYTFGSGTRLTVV.